This is a list of T cell receptor beta chains from one sample in a study of T cell changes during pregnancy in multiple sclerosis. The table came from immunoSEQ multiplex PCR; TCRdb's copy has only in-frame clones and leaves some out. The repertoire holds tens of thousands of clones, with approximately 90% as singletons. Sequenced material: CD4+ T cells from peripheral blood mononuclear cells, taken in the first trimester of pregnancy. The receptor source for this set is a female donor in good health, enrolled as a control in a pregnancy study. Each CDR3 is given with its conserved first and last residue. A D gene is named only where the DNA matches it firmly.

J gene: TRBJ2-5
D gene: .
V gene: TRBV5-4
CDR3 protein: CASSLELKETQYF

J gene: TRBJ1-1
D gene: .
V gene: TRBV5-1
CDR3 protein: CASSSDRDTEAFF

J gene: TRBJ2-7
D gene: .
V gene: TRBV7-2
CDR3 protein: CASSLEGPASYYEQYF

J gene: TRBJ2-3
D gene: .
V gene: TRBV6-4
CDR3 protein: CASGAGHTDTQYF

J gene: TRBJ2-7
D gene: .
V gene: TRBV7-8
CDR3 protein: CASSITGLSEQYF

J gene: TRBJ2-5
D gene: .
V gene: TRBV7-3
CDR3 protein: CASSLEVQETQYF

J gene: TRBJ2-3
D gene: .
V gene: TRBV28
CDR3 protein: CASSYGTGGTDTQYF

J gene: TRBJ1-1
D gene: TRBD1
V gene: TRBV7-8
CDR3 protein: CASSQRGTGGTEAFF

J gene: TRBJ1-6
D gene: .
V gene: TRBV4-1
CDR3 protein: CASSQWTEKNSPLHF

J gene: TRBJ1-2
D gene: .
V gene: TRBV6-5
CDR3 protein: CASSYIDRRLNYGYTF

J gene: TRBJ2-7
D gene: .
V gene: TRBV4-1
CDR3 protein: CASSPTSVTYEQYF

J gene: TRBJ2-7
D gene: .
V gene: TRBV7-2
CDR3 protein: CASSHTPGAYEQYF

J gene: TRBJ2-1
D gene: .
V gene: TRBV7-2
CDR3 protein: CASTLGDSGYNEQFF

J gene: TRBJ1-1
D gene: TRBD1
V gene: TRBV7-9
CDR3 protein: CASSLIRQGTEAFF

J gene: TRBJ2-1
D gene: .
V gene: TRBV5-4
CDR3 protein: CASSLTLGQDNEQFF